The 8 T cell receptor beta chains in this list originate from one sample, sequenced in a study of tumor-infiltrating lymphocytes in primary liver carcinoma. Both RNA and DNA were isolated together from about 20-30 mg of bulk tissue that had not been sorted. Starting from approximately 500 ng of total RNA, TCR beta cDNA was produced with a primer in the constant region. Construction of TCR beta libraries relied on three successive nested multiplex PCR rounds employing slightly modified ARM-PCR. Rounds one and two of PCR, each of 10 cycles, were primed with TRBV1-TRBV30 forward primers and a C-beta reverse primer. TCRdb recomputed calls from the multiplex PCR reads with MiXCR, one row per CDR3 protein. The repertoire holds more than 100,000 distinct CDR3 sequences, with 50% to 70% as singletons. Material for sequencing was liver tumor tissue from sampling region 1. The subset is: tumor region T1, superior pole. The receptors stem from a woman aged 60-75 years with primary liver carcinoma and hepatitis B virus infection.

As for this clonotype: A much larger clone lies one base from this, so it may be a read error. CDR3 sequence: CSLGVTGSLTEQYF. CDR3 in DNA: TGCAGCCTTGGGGTAACGGGCAGCCTAACGGAGCAGTACTTC. J is TRBJ2-7 and V is TRBV29-1; D not certain. The CDR3 has 14 residues. V lost 8 bases to trimming and J lost 7 bases, with 24 bases between them. Germline-derived CDR1 and CDR2 are SQVTM and ANQGSEA.

Turning to this clonotype: In this CDR3 the conserved last residue, phenylalanine or tryptophan, is missing, so a read error is likely. The chain is built from TRBV12-3 or TRBV12-4 and TRBJ1-2, with 7 nucleotides matching TRBD1. The CDR3 sequence is 14 residues long. The CDR3 protein is CARSSLTGFLGYTL. CDR3 sequence (DNA): TGTGCCAGGAGTTCGCTGACAGGGTTCCTTGGCTACACCCTC.

The chain has TRBV2 and TRBJ2-2, with D maybe TRBD2 (6 bases). The ends were cut back, 5 bases at V and 6 bases at J, with 28 bases in the middle. CDR1 and CDR2 (germline): SNHLY, FYNNEI. The CDR3 has 19 amino acids. The CDR3 sequence is CASSPRGQAGRGLAGELFF. Here the CDR3 DNA reads TGTGCCAGCAGTCCCCGTGGCCAGGCAGGTCGGGGGTTGGCCGGGGAGCTGTTTTTT.

In its sample, this clonotype was seen many times. The chain is built from TRBV12-5 and TRBJ2-5; no definite D call. CDR3 size: 14 residues. V was shortened by 8 bases and J by 5 bases, with 18 bases between the two germline ends. Germline CDR1 LGHNT, CDR2 FRNRAP. In DNA form, the CDR3 reads TGTGCTAGTTCCCATCCGGGCCACGGGGAGACCCAGTACTTC. This codes for CASSHPGHGETQYF.

A remark on this clonotype: The germline gene is not matched at one end of the junction; a read error may be the cause. This chain joins TRBV14 and TRBJ2-3; 7 bases align to TRBD1. CDR1 and CDR2 (germline): SGHDN, FVKESK. The CDR3 extends over 13 amino acids. The CDR3 region is CAGSPQGADTQYF. As DNA, the CDR3 is TGTGCCGGCAGCCCTCAGGGGGCAGATACGCAGTATTTT.

Turning to this clonotype: As the CDR3 is not closed by the conserved phenylalanine or tryptophan, this likely results from a read error. The V call is TRBV4-1, the J call TRBJ1-2, with D hard to call. This CDR3 spans 16 amino acids. Germline V gene data show CDR1 as MGHRA and CDR2 as YSYEKL. The CDR3: CASRQDIGELGYGYTL. The DNA of the CDR3 is TGCGCCAGCAGACAAGATATTGGCGAGTTGGGGTATGGCTACACCTTA.

This clonotype was seen many times. The J gene is TRBJ2-2, the V gene TRBV6-1; D unresolved. Germline-derived CDR1 and CDR2 are MNHNS and SASEGT. This CDR3 is built from 13 residues. With 2 bases removed from V and 6 bases from J, the gap between germline ends came to 7 bases. The CDR3 DNA sequence: TGTGCCAGCAGTGAACAGAAGGCCGGGGAGCTGTTTTTT. Its translation is CASSEQKAGELFF.

This clonotype was counted a few times. The chain employs TRBV28 and TRBJ2-1; 9 nucleotides align to TRBD2. With 3 bases clipped from V and 8 bases from J, the junction kept 8 bases outside the gene matches. This CDR3 region has 15 residues. Per the germline V gene, CDR1 is MDHEN and CDR2 is SYDVKM. The CDR3 region has the DNA TGTGCCAGCAGTTTTCGCGGGAGGGCCGGCCATGAGCAGTTCTTC. It is translated as CASSFRGRAGHEQFF.